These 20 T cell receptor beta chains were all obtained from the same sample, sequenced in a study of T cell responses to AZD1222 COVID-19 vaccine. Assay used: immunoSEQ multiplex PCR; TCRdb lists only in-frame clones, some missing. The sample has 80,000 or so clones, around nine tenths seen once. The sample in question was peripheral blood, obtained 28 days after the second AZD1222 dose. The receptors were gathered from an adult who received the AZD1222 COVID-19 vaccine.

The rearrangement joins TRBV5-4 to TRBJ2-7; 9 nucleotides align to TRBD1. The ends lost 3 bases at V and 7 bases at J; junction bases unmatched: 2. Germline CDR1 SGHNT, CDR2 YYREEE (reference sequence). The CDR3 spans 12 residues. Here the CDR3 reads CASSWDREEQYF. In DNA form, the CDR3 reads TGTGCCAGCAGCTGGGACAGGGAGGAGCAGTACTTC.

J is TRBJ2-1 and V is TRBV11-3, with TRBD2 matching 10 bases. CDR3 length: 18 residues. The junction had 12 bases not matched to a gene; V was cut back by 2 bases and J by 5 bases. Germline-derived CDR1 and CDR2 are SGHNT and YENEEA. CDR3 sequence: CASSLRGLASPGNNEQFF. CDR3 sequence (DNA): TGTGCCAGCAGCTTACGGGGACTAGCGTCCCCGGGTAACAATGAGCAGTTCTTC.

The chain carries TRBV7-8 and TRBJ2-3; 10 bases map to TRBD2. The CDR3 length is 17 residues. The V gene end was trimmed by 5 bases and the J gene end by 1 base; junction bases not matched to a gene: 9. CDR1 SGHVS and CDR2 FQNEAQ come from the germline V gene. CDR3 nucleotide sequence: TGTGCCAGCAGCCCGGTAGGGCTAGCGGGGGGCACAGATACGCAGTATTTT. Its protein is CASSPVGLAGGTDTQYF.

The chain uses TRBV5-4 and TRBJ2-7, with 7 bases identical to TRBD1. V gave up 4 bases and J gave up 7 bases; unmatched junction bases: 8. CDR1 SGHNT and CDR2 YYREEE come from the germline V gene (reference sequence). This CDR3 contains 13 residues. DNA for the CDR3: TGTGCCAGCAGCCGAGGGACAGAGTGGGAGCAGTACTTC. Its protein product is CASSRGTEWEQYF.

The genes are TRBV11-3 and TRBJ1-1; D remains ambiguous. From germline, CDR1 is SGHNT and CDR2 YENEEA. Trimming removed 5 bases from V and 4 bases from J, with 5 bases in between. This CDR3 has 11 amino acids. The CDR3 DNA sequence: TGTGCCAGCAGCCCCCTCACTGAAGCTTTCTTT. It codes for CASSPLTEAFF.

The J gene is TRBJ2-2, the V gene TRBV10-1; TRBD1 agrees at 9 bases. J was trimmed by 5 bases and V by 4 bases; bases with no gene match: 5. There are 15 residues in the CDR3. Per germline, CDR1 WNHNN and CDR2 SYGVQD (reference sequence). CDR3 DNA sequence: TGCGCCAGCAGTGCTGGACAGGGGCGAACCGGGGAGCTGTTTTTT. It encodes CASSAGQGRTGELFF.

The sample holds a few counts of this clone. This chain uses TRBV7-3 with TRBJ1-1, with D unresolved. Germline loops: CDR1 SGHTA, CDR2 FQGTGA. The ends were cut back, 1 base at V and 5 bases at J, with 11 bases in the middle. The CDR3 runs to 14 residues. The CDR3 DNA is TGTGCCAGCAGCTTAAGTTCAGGTGGGACTGAAGCTTTCTTT. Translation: CASSLSSGGTEAFF.

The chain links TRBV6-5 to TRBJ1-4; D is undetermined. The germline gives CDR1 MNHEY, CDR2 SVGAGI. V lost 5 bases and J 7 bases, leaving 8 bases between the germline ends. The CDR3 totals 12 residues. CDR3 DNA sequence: TGTGCCAGCAGTCGGTACTCTGAAAAACTGTTTTTT. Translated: CASSRYSEKLFF.

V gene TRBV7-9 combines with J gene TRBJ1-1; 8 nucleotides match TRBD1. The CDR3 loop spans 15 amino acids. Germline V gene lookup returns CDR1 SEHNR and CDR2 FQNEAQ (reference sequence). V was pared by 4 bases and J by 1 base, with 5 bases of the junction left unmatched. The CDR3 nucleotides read TGTGCCAGCAGCTGGGGGGACAGGCCGAACACTGAAGCTTTCTTT. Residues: CASSWGDRPNTEAFF.

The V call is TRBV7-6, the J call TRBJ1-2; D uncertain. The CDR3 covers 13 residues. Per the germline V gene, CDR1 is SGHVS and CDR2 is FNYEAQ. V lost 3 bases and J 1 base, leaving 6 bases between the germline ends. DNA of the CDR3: TGTGCCAGCAGCTTCCGGGGTAACTATGGCTACACCTTC. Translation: CASSFRGNYGYTF.

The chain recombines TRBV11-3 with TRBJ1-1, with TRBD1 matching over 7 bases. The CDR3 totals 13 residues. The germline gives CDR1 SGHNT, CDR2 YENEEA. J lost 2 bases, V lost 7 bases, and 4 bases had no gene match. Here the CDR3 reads CASNNRGNTEAFF. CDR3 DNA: TGTGCCAGCAACAACAGGGGTAACACTGAAGCTTTCTTT.

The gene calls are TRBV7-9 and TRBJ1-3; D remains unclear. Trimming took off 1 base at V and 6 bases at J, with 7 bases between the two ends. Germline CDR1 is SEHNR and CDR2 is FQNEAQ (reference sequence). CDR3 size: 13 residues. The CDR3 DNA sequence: TGTGCCAGCAGCTTAGAGGGTCAAAACACCATATATTTT. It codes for CASSLEGQNTIYF.

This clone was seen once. The CDR3 DNA follows: TGTGCCATCAGCCTGGACAGCAACACTGAAGCTTTCTTT. This encodes CAISLDSNTEAFF. V gene TRBV10-3 combines with J gene TRBJ1-1; a weak D match, TRBD1 (6 bases). CDR3 length equals 13 residues. Trimming stripped 6 bases from V and 2 bases from J, with 10 bases between. Germline V lookup: CDR1 ENHRY, CDR2 SYGVKD.

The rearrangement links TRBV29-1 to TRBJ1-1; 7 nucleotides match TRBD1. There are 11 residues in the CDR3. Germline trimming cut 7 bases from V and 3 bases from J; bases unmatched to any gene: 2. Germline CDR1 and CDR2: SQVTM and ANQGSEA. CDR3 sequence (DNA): TGCAGCGCTCAGGGGGACACTGAAGCTTTCTTT. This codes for CSAQGDTEAFF.

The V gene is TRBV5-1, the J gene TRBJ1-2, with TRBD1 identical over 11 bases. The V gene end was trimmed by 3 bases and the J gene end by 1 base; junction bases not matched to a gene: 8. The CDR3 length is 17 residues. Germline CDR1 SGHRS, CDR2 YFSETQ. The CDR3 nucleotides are TGCGCCAGCAGCTGGGACGGGGACAGGGGGATTAACTATGGCTACACCTTC. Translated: CASSWDGDRGINYGYTF.

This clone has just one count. CDR3 nucleotide sequence: TGTGCCAGCGCCCCCCTAGGTACTGAAGCTTTCTTT. Its translation: CASAPLGTEAFF. The chain uses TRBV28 and TRBJ1-1; no definite D call. Trimming cost V 8 bases and J 5 bases, with 12 bases left between them. The germline gives CDR1 MDHEN, CDR2 SYDVKM. The CDR3 runs to 12 residues.

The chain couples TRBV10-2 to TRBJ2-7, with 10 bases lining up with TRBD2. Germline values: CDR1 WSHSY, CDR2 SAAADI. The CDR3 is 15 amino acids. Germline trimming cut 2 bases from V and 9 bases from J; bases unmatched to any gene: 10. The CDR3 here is CASSEGASGSRVQYF. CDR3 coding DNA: TGCGCCAGCAGTGAGGGGGCTAGCGGGAGTAGGGTGCAGTACTTC.

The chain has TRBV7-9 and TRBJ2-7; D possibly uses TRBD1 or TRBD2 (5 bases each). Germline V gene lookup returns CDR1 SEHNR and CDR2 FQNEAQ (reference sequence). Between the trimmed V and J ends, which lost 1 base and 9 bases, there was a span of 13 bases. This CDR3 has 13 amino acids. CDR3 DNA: TGTGCCAGCAGCTTAGATAGGGGTGGAGGGCAGTACTTC. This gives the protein CASSLDRGGGQYF. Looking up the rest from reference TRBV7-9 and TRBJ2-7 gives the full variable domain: DTGVSQNPRHKITKRGQNVTFRCDPISEHNRLYWYRQTLGQGPEFLTYFQNEAQLEKSRLLSDRFSAERPKGSFSTLEIQRTEQGDSAMYLCASSLDRGGGQYFGPGTRLTVT.

CDR3 amino acids: CASSPDRGQGNQPQHF. CDR3 DNA sequence: TGTGCCAGCAGCCCGGACAGGGGGCAGGGTAATCAGCCCCAGCATTTT. J is TRBJ1-5 and V is TRBV7-8; 11 positions match TRBD1. Per germline, CDR1 SGHVS and CDR2 FQNEAQ. This CDR3 spans 16 amino acids. V shed 5 bases and J 4 bases; nucleotides not matched to a gene: 7. Complete variable domain (other parts from reference TRBV7-8 and TRBJ1-5): GAGVSQSPRYKVAKRGQDVALRCDPISGHVSLFWYQQALGQGPEFLTYFQNEAQLDKSGLPSDRFFAERPEGSVSTLKIQRTQQEDSAVYLCASSPDRGQGNQPQHFGDGTRLSIL.

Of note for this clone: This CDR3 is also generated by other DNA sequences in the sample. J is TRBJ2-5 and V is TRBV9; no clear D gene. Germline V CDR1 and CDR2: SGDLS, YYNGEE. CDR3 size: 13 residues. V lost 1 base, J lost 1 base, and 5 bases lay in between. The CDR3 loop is CASSVSGQETQYF. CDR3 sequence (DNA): TGTGCCAGCAGCGTATCAGGCCAAGAGACCCAGTACTTC.